The 18 T cell receptor beta chains reported below all come from one sample, sequenced in a study of regulatory T cells in long-lasting Graves disease. Researchers made TCR beta libraries by using iRepertoire HTBI primers and running Arm-PCR on CDR3 regions. MiXCR, run by TCRdb on the multiplex PCR reads, gives a single entry per CDR3 protein. The table records roughly 430,000 distinct CDR3 sequences, 15% to 20% of them present only once. The time point: newly diagnosed GD, antithyroid drugs for less than 3 months. PBMCs were the source of the RNA used for TCR sequencing. The data were also submitted as part of a second study, on T cells in Graves' hyperthyroidism and ophthalmopathy.

The material was peripheral blood mononuclear cells (PBMCs), obtained at new diagnosis, from a patient treated with antithyroid drugs. The receptors here all came from a woman aged 25 to 39 with Graves disease.

Of note for this clonotype: A much larger clone lies a single base off, so this may be a read error. This rearrangement joins TRBV4-3 to TRBJ1-5; 9 bases map to TRBD1. V lost 1 base to trimming and J lost 9 bases; unmatched junction nucleotides: 7. The length of the CDR3 is 15 residues. Germline CDR1 LGHNA, CDR2 YSLEER. The chain's CDR3 is CASSQAGTGTRPQHF. The CDR3 bases are TGCGCCAGCAGCCAAGCCGGGACAGGGACTCGGCCCCAGCATTTT.

In this sample, this clonotype turned up many times. The chain combines TRBV3-1 with TRBJ1-5; D is unresolved. With 0 bases removed from V and 2 bases from J, the gap between germline ends came to 8 bases. The CDR3 has 15 residues. Germline CDR1 is LGHDT and CDR2 is YNNKEL (reference sequence). CDR3 protein: CASSQDILGNQPQHF. CDR3 nucleotide sequence: TGTGCCAGCAGCCAAGACATTCTGGGCAATCAGCCCCAGCATTTT.

The chain has TRBV14 and TRBJ2-3, with a tentative D call TRBD2 (6 bases). The CDR3 contains 13 residues. Trimming stripped 8 bases from V and 3 bases from J, with 12 bases between. Germline V gene lookup returns CDR1 SGHDN and CDR2 FVKESK. The CDR3 DNA sequence: TGTGCCAGCGGCTTTGGGAGGACAGATACGCAGTATTTT. Residues: CASGFGRTDTQYF.

This chain connects TRBV5-1 to TRBJ2-3, with 11 bases fitting TRBD2. The CDR3 spans 15 residues. The germline V gene has CDR1 SGHRS and CDR2 YFSETQ. Unmatched junction bases numbered 3, after V lost 3 bases and J lost 3 bases. This CDR3 reads CASSSPSGRTDTQYF. The DNA for the CDR3 is TGCGCCAGCAGCTCCCCTAGCGGGAGGACAGATACGCAGTATTTT.

The table lists this clonotype with a few counts. The V and J genes are TRBV5-5 and TRBJ2-5, with 8 bases fitting TRBD2. The CDR3 extends over 16 amino acids. V lost 1 base to trimming and J lost 5 bases; unmatched junction nucleotides: 10. CDR1 is SGHKS and CDR2 is YYEKEE in the germline V gene (reference sequence). CDR3 in amino acids: CASSLSIAGLTETQYF. DNA of the CDR3: TGTGCCAGCAGCTTGTCGATAGCGGGATTGACGGAGACCCAGTACTTC.

This clonotype came up many times. This chain uses TRBV5-1 with TRBJ2-3; D is unresolved. Germline CDR1 reads SGHRS; CDR2 reads YFSETQ. V was clipped by 0 bases and J by 3 bases, with 14 bases between them. The CDR3 runs to 16 residues. DNA of the CDR3: TGCGCCAGCAGCTTGGGAGACGCCACATATACAGATACGCAGTATTTT. Its translation: CASSLGDATYTDTQYF.

This chain joins TRBV20-1 and TRBJ2-1, with D possibly TRBD2 on 6 matching bases. CDR1 DFQATT and CDR2 SNEGSKA come from the germline V gene (reference sequence). The CDR3 loop spans 15 amino acids. The V and J ends lost 0 bases and 2 bases respectively, with 11 bases between them. The CDR3 spells CSARDHWEAYNEQFF. The CDR3 DNA reads TGCAGTGCTAGAGATCACTGGGAGGCCTACAATGAGCAGTTCTTC.

This clonotype came up many times. The chain is built from TRBV11-2 and TRBJ2-5; D is unclear. The germline V gene has CDR1 SGHAT and CDR2 FQNNGV. The V gene lost 4 bases and the J gene lost 5 bases, with 14 bases spanning the gap. CDR3 length equals 14 residues. The CDR3 loop is CASSSSQVVETQYF. The DNA of the CDR3 is TGTGCCAGCAGCTCGTCTCAGGTAGTGGAGACCCAGTACTTC.

This clonotype showed up many times. The chain links TRBV5-6 to TRBJ2-1, with D perhaps TRBD2 (6 bases). The germline V gene encodes CDR1 SGHDT and CDR2 YYEEEE. V lost 1 base and J 4 bases, leaving 18 bases between the germline ends. There are 17 residues in the CDR3. CDR3 DNA: TGTGCCAGCAGCTTGCCCACGGGACTGGGCCGGTACAATGAGCAGTTCTTC. Translated, it gives CASSLPTGLGRYNEQFF.

There are many counts of this clonotype. The gene calls are TRBV12-3 or TRBV12-4 and TRBJ1-4, with unresolved D. The CDR3 sequence is 15 residues long. Between the trimmed V and J ends, which lost 3 bases and 6 bases, there was a span of 14 bases. CDR3 sequence reads: CASSLVGRSDEKLFF. The CDR3 bases are TGTGCCAGCAGTTTGGTTGGGAGGTCGGATGAAAAACTGTTTTTT.

The table lists this clonotype with many counts. The chain has TRBV6-2 or TRBV6-3 and TRBJ2-1; D may be TRBD2 (5 bases). The length of the CDR3 is 14 residues. Germline V gene data show CDR1 as MNHEY and CDR2 as SVGEGT. V lost 2 bases, J lost 6 bases, and 11 bases lay in between. The CDR3 DNA reads TGTGCCAGCAGTTACCGCCTAGCCACCAATGAGCAGTTCTTC. Its protein is CASSYRLATNEQFF.

The chain is built from TRBV20-1 and TRBJ1-5; D gene unclear. The CDR3 spans 18 residues. V was shortened by 1 base and J by 2 bases, with 21 bases between the two germline ends. Per the germline V gene, CDR1 is DFQATT and CDR2 is SNEGSKA (reference sequence). This CDR3 reads CSARVVRAHLRGNQPQHF. The CDR3 DNA reads as TGCAGTGCTAGAGTGGTTAGGGCCCACTTGCGGGGCAATCAGCCCCAGCATTTT.

The CDR3 nucleotides are TGTGCCAGCAGCGTAGCTGGCAGGGGCCCCTACAATGAGCAGTTCTTC. Its protein product is CASSVAGRGPYNEQFF. V gene TRBV9 combines with J gene TRBJ2-1, with D perhaps matching TRBD1 (6 bases). Germline CDR1 and CDR2: SGDLS and YYNGEE. The CDR3 length is 16 residues. Trimming cost V 0 bases and J 2 bases, with 12 bases left between them.

The rearrangement uses TRBV11-2 and TRBJ2-7; D may correspond to TRBD1 or TRBD2 (5 bases each). Germline values: CDR1 SGHAT, CDR2 FQNNGV. This CDR3 comprises 15 residues. Deletions cut 4 bases from V and 1 base from J, with 14 bases between. The CDR3 DNA follows: TGTGCCAGCAGCTCTCCCGGGACGCTATCCTACGAGCAGTACTTC. Translation gives CASSSPGTLSYEQYF.

A few counts support this clonotype. The rearrangement joins TRBV4-2 to TRBJ2-7; 10 bases are shared with TRBD2. V dropped 0 bases and J dropped 3; count of bases not matched to a gene: 17. CDR1 and CDR2 (germline): LGHNA, YNFKEQ. The CDR3 is 20 residues long. The CDR3 DNA reads as TGTGCCAGCAGCCAAGAGGTGGTCTTAGGACTAGCGGAGGATGTCTACGAGCAGTACTTC. Amino acids: CASSQEVVLGLAEDVYEQYF.

This clonotype has a count of ten or more. CDR3 protein: CASSFPSREGLYNEQFF. As DNA, the CDR3 is TGTGCCAGCAGTTTCCCCTCGAGGGAGGGCCTCTACAATGAGCAGTTCTTC. The chain recombines TRBV6-2 or TRBV6-3 with TRBJ2-1, with TRBD2 matching 7 bases. The length of the CDR3 is 17 residues. J gave up 3 bases and V 4 bases, and 12 bases lay outside the gene matches. The germline CDR1 and CDR2 sequences are MNHEY and SVGEGT.

This clonotype occurred many times. For the CDR3, the DNA is TGCGCCAGCAGCCAAGATAGCGCGGGAGGCTACGAGCAGTACTTC. Protein product: CASSQDSAGGYEQYF. V usage is TRBV4-3 and J usage is TRBJ2-7; 8 bases are a match to TRBD2. Germline V gene sequence: CDR1 LGHNA, CDR2 YSLEER. The CDR3 sequence is 15 residues long. With 0 bases clipped from V and 3 bases from J, the junction kept 4 bases outside the gene matches.

The sample holds many counts of this clonotype. This chain links TRBV9 with TRBJ2-1; D is possibly TRBD2 (5 bases). This CDR3 has 12 residues. Looked up from germline, CDR1 is SGDLS and CDR2 is YYNGEE. The V end lost 0 bases, the J end lost 9 bases, and 7 bases lay between the germline ends. Here the CDR3 reads CASSVEGVEQFF. The DNA of the CDR3 is TGTGCCAGCAGCGTAGAGGGAGTTGAGCAGTTCTTC.